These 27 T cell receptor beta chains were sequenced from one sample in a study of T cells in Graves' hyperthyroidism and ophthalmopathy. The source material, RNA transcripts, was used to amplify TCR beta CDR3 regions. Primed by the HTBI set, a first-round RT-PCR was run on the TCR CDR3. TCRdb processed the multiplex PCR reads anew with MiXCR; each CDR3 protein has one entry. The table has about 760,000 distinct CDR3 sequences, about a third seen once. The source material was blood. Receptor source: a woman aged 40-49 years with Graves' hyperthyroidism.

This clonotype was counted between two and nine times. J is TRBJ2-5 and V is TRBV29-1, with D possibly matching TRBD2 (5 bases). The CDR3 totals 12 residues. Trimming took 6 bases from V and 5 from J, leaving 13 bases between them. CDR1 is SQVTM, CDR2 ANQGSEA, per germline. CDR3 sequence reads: CSVKLGQETQYF. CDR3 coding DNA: TGCAGCGTGAAACTAGGCCAGGAGACCCAGTACTTC.

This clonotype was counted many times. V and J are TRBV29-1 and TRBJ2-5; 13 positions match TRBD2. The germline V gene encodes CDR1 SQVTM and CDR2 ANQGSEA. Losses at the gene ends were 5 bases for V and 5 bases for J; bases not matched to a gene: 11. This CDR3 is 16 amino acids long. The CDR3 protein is CSVPGTSGTYLETQYF. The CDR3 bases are TGCAGCGTTCCGGGGACTAGCGGGACCTATTTGGAGACCCAGTACTTC.

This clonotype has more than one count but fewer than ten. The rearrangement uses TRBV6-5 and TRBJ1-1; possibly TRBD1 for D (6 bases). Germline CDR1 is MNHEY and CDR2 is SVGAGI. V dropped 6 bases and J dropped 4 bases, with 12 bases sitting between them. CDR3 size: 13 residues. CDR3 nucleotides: TGTGCCAGCAGACAGGGTTTTTTCACTGAAGCTTTCTTT. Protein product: CASRQGFFTEAFF.

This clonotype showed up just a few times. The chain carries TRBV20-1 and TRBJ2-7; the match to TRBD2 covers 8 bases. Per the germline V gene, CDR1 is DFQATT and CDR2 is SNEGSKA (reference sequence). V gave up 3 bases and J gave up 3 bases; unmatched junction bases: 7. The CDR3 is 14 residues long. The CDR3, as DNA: TGCAGTGCTAGGGCCGGGACTAGTTTCTACGAGCAGTACTTC. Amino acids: CSARAGTSFYEQYF.

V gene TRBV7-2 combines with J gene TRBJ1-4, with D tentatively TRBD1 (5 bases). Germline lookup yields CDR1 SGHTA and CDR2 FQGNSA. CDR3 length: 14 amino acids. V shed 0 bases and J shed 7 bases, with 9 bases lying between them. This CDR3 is CASSLAGQLEKLFF. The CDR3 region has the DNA TGTGCCAGCAGCTTAGCGGGGCAGCTTGAAAAACTGTTTTTT.

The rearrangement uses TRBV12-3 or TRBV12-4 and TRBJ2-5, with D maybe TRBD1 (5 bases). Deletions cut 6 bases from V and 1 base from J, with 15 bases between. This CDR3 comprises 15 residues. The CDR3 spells CASSLAQGPQETQYF. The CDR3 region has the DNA TGTGCCAGCAGCCTTGCCCAGGGCCCCCAAGAGACCCAGTACTTC.

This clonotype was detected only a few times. CDR3 nucleotides: TGTGCCAGCAGCTTGGGGCTCTATTCGAACACTGAAGCTTTCTTT. This translates into CASSLGLYSNTEAFF. This rearrangement joins TRBV5-4 to TRBJ1-1; D call uncertain. CDR1 and CDR2 from the germline V gene are SGHNT and YYREEE (reference sequence). This CDR3 contains 15 residues. The V gene lost 0 bases and the J gene lost 1 base, with 10 bases spanning the gap.

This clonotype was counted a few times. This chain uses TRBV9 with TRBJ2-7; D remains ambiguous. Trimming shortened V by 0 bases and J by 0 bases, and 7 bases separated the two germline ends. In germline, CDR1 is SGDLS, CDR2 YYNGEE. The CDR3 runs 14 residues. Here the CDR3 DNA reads TGTGCCAGCAGCGTAGGCTGGAGCTCCTACGAGCAGTACTTC. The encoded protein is CASSVGWSSYEQYF. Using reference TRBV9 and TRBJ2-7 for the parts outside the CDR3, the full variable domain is DSGVTQTPKHLITATGQRVTLRCSPRSGDLSVYWYQQSLDQGLQFLIQYYNGEERAKGNILERFSAQQFPDLHSELNLSSLELGDSALYFCASSVGWSSYEQYFGPGTRLTVT.

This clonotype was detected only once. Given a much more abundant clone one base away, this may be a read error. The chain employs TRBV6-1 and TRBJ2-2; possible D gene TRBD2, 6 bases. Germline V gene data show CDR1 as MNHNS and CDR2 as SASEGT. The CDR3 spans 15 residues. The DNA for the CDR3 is TGTGCCAGCAGGGCCGGGACGGCGAACACCGGGGGGCTGTTTTTT. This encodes CASRAGTANTGGLFF.

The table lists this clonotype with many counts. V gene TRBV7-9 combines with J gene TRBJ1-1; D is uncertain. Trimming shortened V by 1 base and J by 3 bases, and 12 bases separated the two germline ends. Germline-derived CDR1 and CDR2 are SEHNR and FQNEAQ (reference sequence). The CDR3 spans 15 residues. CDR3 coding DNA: TGTGCCAGCAGCTTAGACGATCTACCTTACACTGAAGCTTTCTTT. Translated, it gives CASSLDDLPYTEAFF.

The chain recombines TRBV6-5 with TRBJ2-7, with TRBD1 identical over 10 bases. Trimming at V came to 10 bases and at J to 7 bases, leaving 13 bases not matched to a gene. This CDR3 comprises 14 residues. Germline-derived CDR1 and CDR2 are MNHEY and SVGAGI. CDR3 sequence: CAIRQRQGAEEQYF. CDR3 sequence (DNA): TGTGCCATCAGGCAGAGACAGGGGGCAGAAGAGCAGTACTTC.

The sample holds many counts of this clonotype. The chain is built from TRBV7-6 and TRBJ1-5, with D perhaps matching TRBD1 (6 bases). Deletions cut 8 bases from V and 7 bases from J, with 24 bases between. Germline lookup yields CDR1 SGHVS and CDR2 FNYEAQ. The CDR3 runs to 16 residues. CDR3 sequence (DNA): TGTGCCAGCTCCGTCGGGGGGGCCAGGGTCGAACAGCCCCAGCATTTT. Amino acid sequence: CASSVGGARVEQPQHF.

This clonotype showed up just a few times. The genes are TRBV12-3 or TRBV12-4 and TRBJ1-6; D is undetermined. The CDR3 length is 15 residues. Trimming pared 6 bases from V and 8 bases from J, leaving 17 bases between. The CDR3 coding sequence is TGTGCCAGCAGACACCAACTCCTGAGGGATTCACCCCTCCACTTT. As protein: CASRHQLLRDSPLHF.

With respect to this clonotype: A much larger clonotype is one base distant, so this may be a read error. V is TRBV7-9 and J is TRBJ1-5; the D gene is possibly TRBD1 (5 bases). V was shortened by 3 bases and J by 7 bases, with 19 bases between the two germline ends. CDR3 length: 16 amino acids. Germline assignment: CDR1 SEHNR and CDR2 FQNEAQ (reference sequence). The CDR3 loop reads CASSLHGREKQQPQHF. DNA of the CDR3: TGTGCCAGCAGCTTGCACGGCAGGGAGAAGCAGCAGCCCCAGCATTTT.

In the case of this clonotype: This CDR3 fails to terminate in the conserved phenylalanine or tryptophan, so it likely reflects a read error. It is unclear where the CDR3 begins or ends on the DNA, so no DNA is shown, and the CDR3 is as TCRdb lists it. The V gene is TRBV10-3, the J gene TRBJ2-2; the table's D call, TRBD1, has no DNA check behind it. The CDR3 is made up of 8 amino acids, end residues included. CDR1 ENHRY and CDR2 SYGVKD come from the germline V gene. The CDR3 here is CAIRGQGD.

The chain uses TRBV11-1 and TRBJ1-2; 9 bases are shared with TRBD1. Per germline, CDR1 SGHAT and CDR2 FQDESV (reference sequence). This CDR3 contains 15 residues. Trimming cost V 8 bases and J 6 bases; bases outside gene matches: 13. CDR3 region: CASSPQTGTGNGYTF. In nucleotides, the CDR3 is TGTGCCAGCTCACCGCAGACCGGGACAGGGAATGGCTACACCTTC.

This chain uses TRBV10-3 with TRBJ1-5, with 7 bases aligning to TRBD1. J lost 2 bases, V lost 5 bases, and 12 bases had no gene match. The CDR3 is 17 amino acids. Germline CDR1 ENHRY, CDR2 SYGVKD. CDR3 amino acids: CAISQIRGGMGNQPQHF. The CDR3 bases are TGTGCCATCAGTCAAATCAGGGGGGGTATGGGCAATCAGCCCCAGCATTTT.

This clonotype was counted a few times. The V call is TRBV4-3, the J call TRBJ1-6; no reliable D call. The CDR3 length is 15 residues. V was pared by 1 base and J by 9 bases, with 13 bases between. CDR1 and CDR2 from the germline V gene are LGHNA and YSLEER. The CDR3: CASSQVRDRGSPLHF. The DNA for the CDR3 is TGCGCCAGCAGCCAAGTTAGGGATAGAGGTTCACCCCTCCACTTT.

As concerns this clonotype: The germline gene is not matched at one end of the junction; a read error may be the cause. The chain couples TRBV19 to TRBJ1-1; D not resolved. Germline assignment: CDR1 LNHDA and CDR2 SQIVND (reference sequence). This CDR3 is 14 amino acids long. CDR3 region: CASSMTGRNTEALF. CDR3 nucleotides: TGTGCCAGTAGTATGACGGGCCGGAACACTGAAGCTCTCTTT.

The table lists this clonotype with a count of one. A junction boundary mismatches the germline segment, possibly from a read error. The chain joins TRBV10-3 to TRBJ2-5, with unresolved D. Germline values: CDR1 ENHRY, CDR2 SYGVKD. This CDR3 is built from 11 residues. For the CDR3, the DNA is TGTGCCAGCAGTTGGGTGGGGACCCAGTACTTC. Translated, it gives CASSWVGTQYF.

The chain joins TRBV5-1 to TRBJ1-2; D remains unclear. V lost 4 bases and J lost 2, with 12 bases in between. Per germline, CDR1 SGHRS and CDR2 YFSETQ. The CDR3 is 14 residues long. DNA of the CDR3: TGCGCCAGCAGCCCCCGGCAACAAAACTATGGCTACACCTTC. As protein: CASSPRQQNYGYTF.

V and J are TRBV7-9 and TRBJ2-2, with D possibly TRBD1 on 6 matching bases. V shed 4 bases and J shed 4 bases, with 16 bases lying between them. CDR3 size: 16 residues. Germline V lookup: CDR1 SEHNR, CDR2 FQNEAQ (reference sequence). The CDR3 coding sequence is TGTGCCAGCAGCTCCCCAGGGGTTGGTTCCACCGGGGAGCTGTTTTTT. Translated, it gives CASSSPGVGSTGELFF.

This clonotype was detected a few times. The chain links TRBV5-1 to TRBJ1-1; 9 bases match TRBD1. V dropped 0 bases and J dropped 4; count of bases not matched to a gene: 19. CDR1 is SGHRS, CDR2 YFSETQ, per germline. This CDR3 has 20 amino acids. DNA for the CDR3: TGCGCCAGCAGCTTGGAGGCCGCGGGACAGGGACTTTCGAGAGGCACTGAAGCTTTCTTT. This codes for CASSLEAAGQGLSRGTEAFF.

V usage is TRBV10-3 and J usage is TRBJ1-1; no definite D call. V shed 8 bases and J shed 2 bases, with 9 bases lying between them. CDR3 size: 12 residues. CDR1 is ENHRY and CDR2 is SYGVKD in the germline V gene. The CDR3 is CAIRSFNTEAFF. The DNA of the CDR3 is TGTGCCATCCGGTCGTTTAACACTGAAGCTTTCTTT.

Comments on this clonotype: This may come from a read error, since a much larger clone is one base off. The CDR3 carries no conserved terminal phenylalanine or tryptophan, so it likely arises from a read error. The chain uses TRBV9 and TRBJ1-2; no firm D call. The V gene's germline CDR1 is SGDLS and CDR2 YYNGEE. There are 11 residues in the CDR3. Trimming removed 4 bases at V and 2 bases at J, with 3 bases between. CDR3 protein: CASSNNYGYTS. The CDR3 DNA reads TGTGCCAGCAGCAACAACTATGGCTACACCTCC.

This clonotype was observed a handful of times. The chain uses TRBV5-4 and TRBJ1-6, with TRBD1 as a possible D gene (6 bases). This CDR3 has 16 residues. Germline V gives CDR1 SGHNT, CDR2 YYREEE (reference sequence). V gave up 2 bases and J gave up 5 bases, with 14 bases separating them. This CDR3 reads CASSLGQFGDNSPLHF. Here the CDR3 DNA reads TGTGCCAGCAGCTTAGGACAGTTTGGCGATAATTCACCCCTCCACTTT.

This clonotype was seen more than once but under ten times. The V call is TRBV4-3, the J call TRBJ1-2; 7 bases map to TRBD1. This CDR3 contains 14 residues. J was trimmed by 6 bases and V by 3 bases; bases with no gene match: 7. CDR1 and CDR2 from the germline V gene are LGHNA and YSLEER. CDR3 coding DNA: TGCGCCAGCAGCCACCAGGACAGGACCGATGGCTACACCTTC. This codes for CASSHQDRTDGYTF.